The 6 T cell receptor beta chains below all came from one sample that was sequenced in a study of shared clonotypes between healthy human individuals. Clones were sequenced by immunoSEQ multiplex PCR, and TCRdb holds only the in-frame ones, with some missing. The sample includes some 2,000,000 clones, 90% to 96% seen only once; the top ten take around 0.13%. Source material: naive CD4+ T cells sorted from blood. Subset denoted: CD45RA+ positively selected. These receptor sequences come from a man aged 18 to 29 in good health.

V usage is TRBV5-1 and J usage is TRBJ1-1; no reliable D call. CDR1 and CDR2 (germline): SGHRS, YFSETQ. This CDR3 has 14 residues. Trimming took off 2 bases at V and 6 bases at J, with 14 bases between the two ends. DNA of the CDR3: TGCGCCAGCAGCTTATCACAGCAAAGCGCTGAAGCTTTCTTT. It encodes CASSLSQQSAEAFF.

J is TRBJ1-2 and V is TRBV25-1; TRBD1 aligns across 7 bases. V trimming: 1 base; J trimming: 8 bases; junction bases outside the gene matches: 4. This CDR3 comprises 13 residues. Germline CDR1 and CDR2: MGHDK and SYGVNS. CDR3 region: CASSESRGEGYTF. The CDR3, as DNA: TGTGCCAGCAGTGAATCCAGGGGGGAAGGCTACACCTTC.

The chain uses TRBV15 and TRBJ2-5, with TRBD2 identical over 9 bases. Germline assignment: CDR1 LNHNV and CDR2 YYDKDF (reference sequence). The CDR3 spans 18 residues. V lost 1 base to trimming and J lost 5 bases; unmatched junction nucleotides: 14. The CDR3 nucleotides read TGTGCCACCAGCAGAGCCAAGATATTAGCGGGAGTGAGGGAGACCCAGTACTTC. Its translation is CATSRAKILAGVRETQYF. Based on the CDR3 plus reference TRBV15 and TRBJ2-5, the full variable domain is DAMVIQNPRYQVTQFGKPVTLSCSQTLNHNVMYWYQQKSSQAPKLLFHYYDKDFNNEADTPDNFQSRRPNTSFCFLDIRSPGLGDTAMYLCATSRAKILAGVRETQYFGPGTRLLVL.

This clone occurred once. The chain recombines TRBV25-1 with TRBJ1-1; 8 positions agree with TRBD1. The germline V gene encodes CDR1 MGHDK and CDR2 SYGVNS. This CDR3 has 17 amino acids. J was trimmed by 4 bases and V by 7 bases; bases with no gene match: 17. The CDR3 sequence: CASTRGGQGRGRTEAFF. The DNA for the CDR3 is TGTGCCAGCACCCGAGGCGGACAGGGACGAGGACGCACTGAAGCTTTCTTT.

The V and J genes are TRBV5-4 and TRBJ2-7; D unresolved. The length of the CDR3 is 15 residues. Between the trimmed V and J ends, which lost 2 bases and 2 bases, there was a span of 14 bases. Germline assignment: CDR1 SGHNT and CDR2 YYREEE (reference sequence). CDR3 sequence reads: CASSFPTREAYEQYF. The CDR3 DNA reads as TGTGCCAGCAGCTTCCCTACACGAGAAGCCTACGAGCAGTACTTC. The variable domain in full, completed from reference TRBV5-4 and TRBJ2-7, reads ETGVTQSPTHLIKTRGQQVTLRCSSQSGHNTVSWYQQALGQGPQFIFQYYREEENGRGNFPPRFSGLQFPNYSSELNVNALELDDSALYLCASSFPTREAYEQYFGPGTRLTVT.

Regarding this clone: Other DNA sequences in this sample translate to the same CDR3. The rearrangement uses TRBV6-5 and TRBJ1-3; unclear D gene. V was clipped by 0 bases and J by 4 bases, with 4 bases between them. This CDR3 region has 13 residues. From germline, CDR1 is MNHEY and CDR2 SVGAGI. This CDR3 is CASSYSSGNTIYF. As DNA, the CDR3 is TGTGCCAGCAGTTACTCGTCGGGAAACACCATATATTTT.